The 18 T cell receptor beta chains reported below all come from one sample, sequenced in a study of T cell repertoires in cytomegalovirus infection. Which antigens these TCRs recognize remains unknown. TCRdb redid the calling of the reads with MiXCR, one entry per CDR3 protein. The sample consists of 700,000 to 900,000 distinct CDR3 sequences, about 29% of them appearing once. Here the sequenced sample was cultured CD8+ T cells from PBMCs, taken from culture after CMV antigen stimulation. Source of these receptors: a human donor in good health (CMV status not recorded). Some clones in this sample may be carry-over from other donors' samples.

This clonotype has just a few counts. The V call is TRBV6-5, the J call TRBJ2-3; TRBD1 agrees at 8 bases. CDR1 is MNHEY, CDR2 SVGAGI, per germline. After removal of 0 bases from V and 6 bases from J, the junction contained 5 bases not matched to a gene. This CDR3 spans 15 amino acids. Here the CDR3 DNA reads TGTGCCAGCAGTTACTCTGGGACAGGATGGGATACGCAGTATTTT. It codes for CASSYSGTGWDTQYF.

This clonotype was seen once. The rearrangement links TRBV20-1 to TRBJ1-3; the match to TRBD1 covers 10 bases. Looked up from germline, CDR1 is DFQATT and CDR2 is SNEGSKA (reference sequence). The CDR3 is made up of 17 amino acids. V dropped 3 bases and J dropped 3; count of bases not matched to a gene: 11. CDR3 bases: TGCAGTGCTAGTGGGGCGTTTCGGGACAGGGGTGGAAACACCATATATTTT. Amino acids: CSASGAFRDRGGNTIYF.

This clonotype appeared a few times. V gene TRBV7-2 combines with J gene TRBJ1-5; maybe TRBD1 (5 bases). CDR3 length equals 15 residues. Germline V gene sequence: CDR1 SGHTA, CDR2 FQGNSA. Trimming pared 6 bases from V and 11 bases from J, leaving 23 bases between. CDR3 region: CASRPPGATLESQHF. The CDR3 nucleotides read TGTGCCAGCAGACCTCCTGGGGCGACCCTGGAATCCCAGCATTTT.

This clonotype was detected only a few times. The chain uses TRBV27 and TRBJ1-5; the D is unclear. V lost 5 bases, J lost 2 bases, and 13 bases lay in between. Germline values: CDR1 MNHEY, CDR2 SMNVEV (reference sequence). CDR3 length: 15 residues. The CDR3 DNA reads TGTGCCAGCAGTCCCTCAGGATGGGGCAATCAGCCCCAGCATTTT. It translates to CASSPSGWGNQPQHF.

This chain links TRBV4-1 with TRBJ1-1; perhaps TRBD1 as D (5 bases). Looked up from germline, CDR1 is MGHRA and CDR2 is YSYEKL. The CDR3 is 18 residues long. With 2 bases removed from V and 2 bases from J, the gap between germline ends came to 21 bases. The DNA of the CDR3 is TGCGCCAGCAGCCAATATGGGGGGTTGTCGGAAAGAAACACTGAAGCTTTCTTT. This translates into CASSQYGGLSERNTEAFF.

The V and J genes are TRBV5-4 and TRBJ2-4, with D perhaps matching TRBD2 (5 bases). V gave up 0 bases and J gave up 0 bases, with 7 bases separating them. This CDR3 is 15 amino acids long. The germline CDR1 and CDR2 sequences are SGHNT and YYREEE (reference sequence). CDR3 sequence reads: CASSLAGIAKNIQYF. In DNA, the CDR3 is TGTGCCAGCAGCTTGGCCGGGATAGCCAAAAACATTCAGTACTTC. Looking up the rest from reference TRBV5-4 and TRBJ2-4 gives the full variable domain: ETGVTQSPTHLIKTRGQQVTLRCSSQSGHNTVSWYQQALGQGPQFIFQYYREEENGRGNFPPRFSGLQFPNYSSELNVNALELDDSALYLCASSLAGIAKNIQYFGAGTRLSVL.

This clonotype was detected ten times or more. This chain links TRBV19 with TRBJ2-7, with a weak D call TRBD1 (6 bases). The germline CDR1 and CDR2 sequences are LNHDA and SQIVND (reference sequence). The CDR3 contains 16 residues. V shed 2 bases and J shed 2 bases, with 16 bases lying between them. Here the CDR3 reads CASSIMTGTPTYEQYF. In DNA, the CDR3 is TGTGCCAGTAGTATAATGACCGGGACACCTACCTACGAGCAGTACTTC. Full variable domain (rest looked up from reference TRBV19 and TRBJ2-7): DGGITQSPKYLFRKEGQNVTLSCEQNLNHDAMYWYRQDPGQGLRLIYYSQIVNDFQKGDIAEGYSVSREKKESFPLTVTSAQKNPTAFYLCASSIMTGTPTYEQYFGPGTRLTVT.

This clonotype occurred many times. This chain's CDR3 is CASSPPSGTHFSYEQYF. The CDR3 DNA reads TGTGCCAGCAGCCCCCCGTCCGGGACGCACTTCTCCTACGAGCAGTACTTC. The V and J genes are TRBV7-9 and TRBJ2-7; D might be TRBD1 or TRBD2, each matching 5 bases. The CDR3 length is 17 residues. From germline, CDR1 is SEHNR and CDR2 FQNEAQ (reference sequence). V was clipped by 5 bases and J by 0 bases, with 20 bases between them.

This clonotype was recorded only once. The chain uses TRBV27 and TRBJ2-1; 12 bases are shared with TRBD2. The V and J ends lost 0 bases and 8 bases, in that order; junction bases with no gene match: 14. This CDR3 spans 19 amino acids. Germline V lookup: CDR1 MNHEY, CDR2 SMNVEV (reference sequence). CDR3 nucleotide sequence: TGTGCCAGCAGTTTATCGGGTTTCGGACTAGCGGGGCTATATTATGAGCAGTTCTTC. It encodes CASSLSGFGLAGLYYEQFF.

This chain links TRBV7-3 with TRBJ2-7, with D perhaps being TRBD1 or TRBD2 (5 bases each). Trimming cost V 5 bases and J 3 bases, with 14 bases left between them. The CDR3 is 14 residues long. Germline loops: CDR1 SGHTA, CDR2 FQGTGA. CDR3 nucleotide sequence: TGTGCCAGCAGCCCCGGGGACGGACGCTACGAGCAGTACTTC. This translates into CASSPGDGRYEQYF.

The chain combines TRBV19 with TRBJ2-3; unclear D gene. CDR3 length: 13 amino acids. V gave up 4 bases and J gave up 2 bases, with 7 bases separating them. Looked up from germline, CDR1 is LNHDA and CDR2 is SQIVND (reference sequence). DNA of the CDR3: TGTGCCAGTAGTACTGATTCCACAGATACGCAGTATTTT. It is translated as CASSTDSTDTQYF.

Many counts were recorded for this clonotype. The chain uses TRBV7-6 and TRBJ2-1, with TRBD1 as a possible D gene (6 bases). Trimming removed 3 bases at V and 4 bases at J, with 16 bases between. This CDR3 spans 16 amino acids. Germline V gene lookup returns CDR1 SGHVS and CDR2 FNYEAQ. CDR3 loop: CASSLDSGGFYNEQFF. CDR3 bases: TGTGCCAGCAGCTTGGACAGTGGGGGATTTTACAATGAGCAGTTCTTC.

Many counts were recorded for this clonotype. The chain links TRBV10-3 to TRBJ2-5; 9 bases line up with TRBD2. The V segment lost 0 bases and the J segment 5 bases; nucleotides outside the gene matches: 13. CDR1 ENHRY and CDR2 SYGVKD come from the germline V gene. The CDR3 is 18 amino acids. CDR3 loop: CAISESVASGATGETQYF. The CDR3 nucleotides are TGTGCCATCAGTGAGTCCGTTGCTAGCGGGGCCACAGGGGAGACCCAGTACTTC.

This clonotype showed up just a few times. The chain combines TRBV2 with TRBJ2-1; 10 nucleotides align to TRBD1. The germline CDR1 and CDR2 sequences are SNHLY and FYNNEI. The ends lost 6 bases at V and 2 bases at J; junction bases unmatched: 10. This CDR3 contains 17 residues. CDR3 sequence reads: CASSHTGQGEAYNEQFF. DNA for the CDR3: TGTGCCAGCAGCCACACCGGACAGGGGGAAGCCTACAATGAGCAGTTCTTC.

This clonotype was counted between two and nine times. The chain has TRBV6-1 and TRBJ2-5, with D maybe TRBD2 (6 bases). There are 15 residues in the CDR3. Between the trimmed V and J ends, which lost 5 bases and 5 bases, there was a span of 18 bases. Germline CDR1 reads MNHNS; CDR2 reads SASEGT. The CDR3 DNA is TGTGCCAGCAGTTTTGGGGGGAAGGTGGTGGAGACCCAGTACTTC. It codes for CASSFGGKVVETQYF.

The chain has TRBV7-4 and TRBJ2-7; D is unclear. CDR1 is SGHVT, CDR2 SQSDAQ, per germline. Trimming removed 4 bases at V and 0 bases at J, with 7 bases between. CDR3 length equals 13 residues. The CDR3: CASSSQHSYEQYF. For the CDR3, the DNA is TGTGCCAGCAGCTCTCAACACTCCTACGAGCAGTACTTC.

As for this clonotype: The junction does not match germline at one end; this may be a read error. As DNA, the CDR3 is TGTGCCAGTGCCGACAATGATCAGTTCTTC. It yields the protein CASADNDQFF. V gene TRBV19 combines with J gene TRBJ2-1; D not certain. The CDR3 is made up of 10 amino acids. Per the germline V gene, CDR1 is LNHDA and CDR2 is SQIVND (reference sequence).

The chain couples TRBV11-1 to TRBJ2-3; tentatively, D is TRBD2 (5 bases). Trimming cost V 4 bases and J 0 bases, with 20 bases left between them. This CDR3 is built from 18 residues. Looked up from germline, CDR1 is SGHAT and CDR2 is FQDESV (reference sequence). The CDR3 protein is CASSSPGLTPYSTDTQYF. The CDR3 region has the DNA TGTGCCAGCAGCTCACCGGGGTTAACACCTTACAGCACAGATACGCAGTATTTT.